The 12 T cell receptor beta chains reported below all come from one sample, sequenced in a study of cytomegalovirus exposure and HLA in healthy donors listed by TCRdb under 2017. Library generation was performed with the immunoSEQ multiplex PCR assay. As stored in TCRdb, this immuneACCESS dataset retains in-frame rearrangements with V and J assigned. A fraction of the clones does not appear; measured against another copy, unresolved V genes explain less than half of the discrepancy, and the remainder lacks a known reason. The sample includes around 200,000 clones, with about 86% observed a single time. The top ten hold about 2.8% of the sample. The sequenced sample was PBMCs. These receptors came from a woman under 30 in good health and CMV-seropositive.

The chain employs TRBV7-8 and TRBJ1-2; 9 bases are a match to TRBD1. The V gene's germline CDR1 is SGHVS and CDR2 FQNEAQ. The CDR3 sequence is 15 residues long. Trimming cost V 5 bases and J 6 bases; bases outside gene matches: 10. CDR3 sequence (DNA): TGTGCCAGCAGCCCCCACAGGGGGCCAGGGCATGGCTACACCTTC. This translates into CASSPHRGPGHGYTF.

The chain employs TRBV6-1 and TRBJ2-5; 9 bases agree with TRBD2. Germline V gene data show CDR1 as MNHNS and CDR2 as SASEGT. There are 14 residues in the CDR3. With V trimmed by 6 bases and J by 5 bases, 7 bases remained unmatched. In DNA form, the CDR3 reads TGTGCCAGCAGCGTAGCGGGGGACGGGGAGACCCAGTACTTC. Protein product: CASSVAGDGETQYF.

The CDR3 region is CASSSGWEAFF. The CDR3 region has the DNA TGTGCCAGCAGCTCGGGGTGGGAAGCTTTCTTT. The V and J genes are TRBV11-2 and TRBJ1-1; D is unresolved. Germline CDR1 reads SGHAT; CDR2 reads FQNNGV. The germline V and J ends were trimmed by 4 bases and 8 bases, with 8 bases remaining between them. The CDR3 totals 11 residues.

As for this clone: Other DNA sequences from this sample encode an identical CDR3 as well. This chain joins TRBV9 and TRBJ2-7; TRBD2 matches 10 bases. This CDR3 region has 14 residues. Trimming took 4 bases from V and 2 from J; bases not matched to a gene: 3. Germline CDR1 reads SGDLS; CDR2 reads YYNGEE. CDR3 in DNA: TGTGCCAGCAGCTCTAGCGGGGGCGCCTACGAGCAGTACTTC. Its translation: CASSSSGGAYEQYF. The full variable domain, with the rest looked up from reference TRBV9 and TRBJ2-7, is DSGVTQTPKHLITATGQRVTLRCSPRSGDLSVYWYQQSLDQGLQFLIQYYNGEERAKGNILERFSAQQFPDLHSELNLSSLELGDSALYFCASSSSGGAYEQYFGPGTRLTVT.

This clone has more than one count but fewer than ten. The chain recombines TRBV5-1 with TRBJ2-5; D gene unclear. This CDR3 region has 17 residues. CDR1 and CDR2 from the germline V gene are SGHRS and YFSETQ. Trimming pared 1 base from V and 0 bases from J, leaving 16 bases between. CDR3 in amino acids: CASSLWQVNNYQETQYF. In DNA, the CDR3 is TGCGCCAGCAGCTTGTGGCAGGTTAATAACTACCAAGAGACCCAGTACTTC.

The rearrangement uses TRBV25-1 and TRBJ2-5; D perhaps matches TRBD2 (6 bases). The germline V gene encodes CDR1 MGHDK and CDR2 SYGVNS. Trimming took off 3 bases at V and 4 bases at J, with 15 bases between the two ends. The CDR3 covers 15 residues. In nucleotides, the CDR3 is TGTGCCAGCAGTGACGCCGGGACTTGGGGAGAGACCCAGTACTTC. Protein: CASSDAGTWGETQYF.

This clone was counted between two and nine times. The rearrangement links TRBV4-1 to TRBJ1-6, with TRBD1 matching 8 bases. The CDR3 length is 16 residues. Germline CDR1 reads MGHRA; CDR2 reads YSYEKL. Losses at the gene ends were 1 base for V and 8 bases for J; bases not matched to a gene: 7. The CDR3 is CASSQVGQEKHSPLHF. In DNA, the CDR3 is TGCGCCAGCAGCCAAGTGGGACAGGAGAAACATTCACCCCTCCACTTT.

This chain joins TRBV2 and TRBJ2-7; possible D gene TRBD2, 5 bases. The CDR3 is 14 amino acids. The ends were cut back, 5 bases at V and 1 base at J, with 12 bases in the middle. Germline CDR1 and CDR2: SNHLY and FYNNEI. In DNA form, the CDR3 reads TGTGCCAGCAGTACGCCTAGCAGGTCCTACGAGCAGTACTTC. Its translation is CASSTPSRSYEQYF.

This clone was recorded a few times. The chain recombines TRBV5-1 with TRBJ1-2, with 9 bases identical to TRBD1. The CDR3 runs to 13 residues. Germline assignment: CDR1 SGHRS and CDR2 YFSETQ. V dropped 2 bases and J dropped 10; count of bases not matched to a gene: 6. The CDR3 region has the DNA TGCGCCAGCAGCTTAGGGACAGGGCAAGACTACACCTTC. Its protein product is CASSLGTGQDYTF.

The V and J genes are TRBV6-6 and TRBJ1-2, with 7 bases identical to TRBD1. CDR1 MNHNY and CDR2 SVGAGI come from the germline V gene (reference sequence). There are 16 residues in the CDR3. V was clipped by 4 bases and J by 10 bases; unmatched bases: 18. The CDR3 loop is CASSSLGTVLDFDYTF. CDR3 sequence (DNA): TGTGCCAGCAGTTCCCTGGGGACAGTTCTAGATTTTGACTACACCTTC.

This sequence joins TRBV6-5 and TRBJ1-3; no reliable D call. CDR3 length: 15 amino acids. Germline CDR1 is MNHEY and CDR2 is SVGAGI. The V gene lost 0 bases and the J gene lost 0 bases, with 6 bases spanning the gap. Written as DNA, the CDR3 is TGTGCCAGCAGTTACTCTTACTCCTCTGGAAACACCATATATTTT. This gives the protein CASSYSYSSGNTIYF.

The chain recombines TRBV5-1 with TRBJ1-1; D may be TRBD1 (6 bases). The CDR3 spans 12 residues. Germline V gives CDR1 SGHRS, CDR2 YFSETQ. Trimming took off 2 bases at V and 7 bases at J, with 9 bases between the two ends. DNA for the CDR3: TGCGCCAGCAGCTTACAGGGAGTTGAAGCTTTCTTT. Encoded protein: CASSLQGVEAFF.